These T cell receptor beta chains were read from a single sample in a study of cytomegalovirus exposure and HLA in healthy donors. Assay: immunoSEQ multiplex PCR; the TCRdb copy retains only in-frame clones and omits some. The sample carries more than 80,000 clones, around 76% recorded once. The specimen was PBMCs. The receptor source for this set is a woman aged 60-70 years in good health and CMV-seropositive. The CDR3 runs from the conserved cysteine through the conserved F or W.

V gene	CDR3 protein
TRBV5-4	CASSFRAGAYNEQFF
TRBV7-3	CASSDGASTDTQYF
TRBV6-1	CASRLGGMGAYEQYF
TRBV9	CASSRGQGIAEQFF
TRBV30	CAWETGTTILEQFF
TRBV9	CASSVEGGTGLDTQYF
TRBV28	CASSFDRFTEQYF
TRBV4-2	CASSQDGQGDQPQHF
TRBV19	CASSIASRGNPDTDTQYF
TRBV7-2	CASSTVSTANSGANVLTF
TRBV7-9	CASSWGLAGGPPYF
TRBV9	CASSVATSGRSRYNEQFF
TRBV19	CASSPVWAANQPQHF
TRBV7-2	CASSPPDAGVTEAFF
TRBV5-6	CASSFTGFNEKLFF
TRBV2	CASSGQGVHEQYF
TRBV18	CASSQTSGRPGNEQFF
TRBV15	CATSRSGTGGSGQYF
TRBV7-2	CASSLGQHTEAFF
TRBV7-2	CASSLSVAGGSEQFF
TRBV19	CASTQEGGDNQPQHF
TRBV11-2	CASSLGNSLANYGYTF
TRBV18	CASSRWEYQETQYF
TRBV13	CASSSGGGGDTQYF
TRBV5-8	CASSATSSYTGELFF
TRBV2	CASSADWEDTQYF
TRBV6-5	CASSTPGRGYGYTF
TRBV30	CAWNFGGPYGYTF
TRBV13	CASSYRLVRDEQFF
TRBV6-5	CASSYRGEAFF
TRBV2	CASNEQGQGTDTQYF
TRBV5-1	CASSLERGGQRYTGELFF
TRBV15	CATSRDPRGKGNTIYF
TRBV5-1	CASDGTGANTGELFF
TRBV30	CAWTSGRAGADTQYF
TRBV6-5	CASRLNKFSNQPQHF
TRBV2	CASSRDRGIGQPQHF
TRBV7-9	CASSSGQVSHTDTQYF